The next 25 T cell receptor beta chains were all read from a single sample in a study of blood T cell repertoires in COVID-19. Some clones are missing from TCRdb's copy, which holds only in-frame ones; the method was immunoSEQ multiplex PCR. The data contain about 410,000 clones, roughly 87% of them seen just once; the ten biggest clones take up roughly 0.66%. The sequenced material came from PBMCs or T cells enriched from blood (not recorded which). These receptors came from a man between 18 and 29 years old who had recovered from COVID-19.

This clone was picked up a small number of times. V and J are TRBV24-1 and TRBJ1-5, with D tentatively TRBD1 (6 bases). CDR3 size: 18 residues. V was clipped by 9 bases and J by 1 base, with 24 bases between them. CDR1 and CDR2 (germline): KGHDR, SFDVKD. In DNA, the CDR3 is TGTGCCACCCAGGATAGAAGACAGGCCGGATGGAGCAATCAGCCCCAGCATTTT. Protein product: CATQDRRQAGWSNQPQHF.

The chain has TRBV6-5 and TRBJ2-7; 9 positions agree with TRBD1. The CDR3 covers 14 residues. Germline values: CDR1 MNHEY, CDR2 SVGAGI. V gave up 2 bases and J gave up 7 bases; unmatched junction bases: 6. The CDR3 sequence is CASSYKQGAREQYF. CDR3 DNA sequence: TGTGCCAGCAGTTACAAACAGGGGGCTCGGGAGCAGTACTTC.

This clone was picked up one time. The genes are TRBV19 and TRBJ2-1; tentative D call: TRBD2 (5 bases). The CDR3 is 15 amino acids. Germline loops: CDR1 LNHDA, CDR2 SQIVND (reference sequence). The V and J ends lost 4 bases and 6 bases respectively, with 16 bases between them. CDR3 sequence reads: CASSTLPGGANEQFF. DNA of the CDR3: TGTGCCAGTAGTACATTGCCAGGAGGAGCCAATGAGCAGTTCTTC.

V and J are TRBV7-2 and TRBJ2-7, with TRBD1 matching 11 bases. J lost 0 bases, V lost 4 bases, and 14 bases had no gene match. Germline loops: CDR1 SGHTA, CDR2 FQGNSA. The CDR3 is 19 amino acids. The DNA for the CDR3 is TGTGCCAGCAGCTCATGGACAGGGGGCGTAAGGGCGAACTCCTACGAGCAGTACTTC. It yields the protein CASSSWTGGVRANSYEQYF.

Only a few counts were recorded for this clone. The chain's CDR3 is CASSIDRVGQPQHF. The DNA for the CDR3 is TGTGCCAGCAGCATCGACAGGGTTGGACAGCCCCAGCATTTT. This chain links TRBV11-2 with TRBJ1-5, with 7 bases lining up with TRBD1. V was clipped by 5 bases and J by 7 bases; unmatched bases: 8. The CDR3 is 14 amino acids. The germline gives CDR1 SGHAT, CDR2 FQNNGV.

About this clone: Other DNA sequences from this sample encode an identical CDR3 as well. The gene calls are TRBV7-9 and TRBJ1-1; D not certain. The CDR3 is 13 residues long. V lost 3 bases and J 2 bases, leaving 7 bases between the germline ends. The germline V gene encodes CDR1 SEHNR and CDR2 FQNEAQ (reference sequence). Here the CDR3 DNA reads TGTGCCAGCAGCTTGCGCGGTAACACTGAAGCTTTCTTT. It codes for CASSLRGNTEAFF.

This clone was observed once. The chain combines TRBV6-5 with TRBJ1-1, with 7 bases aligning to TRBD1. The trim removed 2 bases at V and 7 bases at J, leaving 7 bases unmatched. The CDR3 totals 14 residues. Germline CDR1 MNHEY, CDR2 SVGAGI. Written as DNA, the CDR3 is TGTGCCAGCAGTTACCGGCTCGGGGACAGTGAAGCTTTCTTT. Translating gives CASSYRLGDSEAFF.

This chain joins TRBV6-5 and TRBJ1-2; 9 nucleotides match TRBD1. In germline, CDR1 is MNHEY, CDR2 SVGAGI. After removal of 6 bases from V and 11 bases from J, the junction contained 7 bases not matched to a gene. This CDR3 contains 12 residues. The CDR3 spells CASRLPGQGYTF. The CDR3, as DNA: TGTGCCAGCAGGCTCCCGGGACAGGGATACACCTTC.

This clone appeared a few times. V usage is TRBV11-2 and J usage is TRBJ1-6; weak D call: TRBD1 (5 bases). The CDR3 runs 16 residues. V was cut by 0 bases and J by 9 bases, with 15 bases left in between. The germline V gene has CDR1 SGHAT and CDR2 FQNNGV. CDR3 in amino acids: CASSLDPHSRGSPLHF. The CDR3 region has the DNA TGTGCCAGCAGCTTAGATCCCCACAGTAGGGGTTCACCCCTCCACTTT.

The chain couples TRBV30 to TRBJ1-1; a weak D match, TRBD1 (5 bases). Trimming shortened V by 4 bases and J by 1 base, and 10 bases separated the two germline ends. The CDR3 runs to 13 residues. Looked up from germline, CDR1 is GTSNPN and CDR2 is SVGIG (reference sequence). This CDR3 is CAWKGLGNTEAFF. The CDR3 DNA follows: TGTGCCTGGAAGGGGCTTGGGAACACTGAAGCTTTCTTT.

This chain joins TRBV3-1 (or the pseudogene TRBV3-2) and TRBJ2-7; TRBD1 agrees at 10 bases. This CDR3 has 14 amino acids. Germline V gene data show CDR1 as LGHDT and CDR2 as YNNKEL (reference sequence). V lost 4 bases and J lost 5; bases outside the gene matches: 5. CDR3 loop: CASSLGTGENEQYF. CDR3 DNA sequence: TGTGCCAGCAGCCTTGGGACAGGGGAGAACGAGCAGTACTTC.

The V call is TRBV5-1, the J call TRBJ1-4; TRBD1 might be the D (6 bases). CDR3 size: 15 residues. CDR1 and CDR2 (germline): SGHRS, YFSETQ. V lost 0 bases and J 7 bases, leaving 13 bases between the germline ends. As DNA, the CDR3 is TGCGCCAGCAGCTTGGACGGGGGGCCGAGTGAAAAACTGTTTTTT. Amino acid sequence: CASSLDGGPSEKLFF.

The chain is built from TRBV19 and TRBJ1-4; D call uncertain. The length of the CDR3 is 14 residues. Germline V gives CDR1 LNHDA, CDR2 SQIVND (reference sequence). V dropped 7 bases and J dropped 7 bases, with 16 bases sitting between them. CDR3 amino acids: CASKYEGIPEKLFF. The CDR3 DNA reads as TGTGCCAGTAAATATGAGGGAATACCTGAAAAACTGTTTTTT.

The rearrangement links TRBV6-5 to TRBJ1-5; 7 bases are shared with TRBD1. The CDR3 is made up of 15 amino acids. The germline V gene has CDR1 MNHEY and CDR2 SVGAGI. The V gene end was trimmed by 8 bases and the J gene end by 0 bases; junction bases not matched to a gene: 7. The CDR3 here is CASAGQVNSNQPQHF. CDR3 coding DNA: TGTGCCAGCGCTGGACAGGTAAATAGCAATCAGCCCCAGCATTTT.

J is TRBJ1-3 and V is TRBV5-1; D is ambiguous. Per the germline V gene, CDR1 is SGHRS and CDR2 is YFSETQ. The CDR3 is 15 amino acids. Trimming shortened V by 0 bases and J by 0 bases, and 7 bases separated the two germline ends. CDR3 DNA: TGCGCCAGCAGCTTGGTCCCGGTCTCTGGAAACACCATATATTTT. Translating gives CASSLVPVSGNTIYF.

The genes are TRBV6-5 and TRBJ1-5, with D perhaps TRBD1 (6 bases). The germline V gene has CDR1 MNHEY and CDR2 SVGAGI. Trimming pared 10 bases from V and 0 bases from J, leaving 13 bases between. The CDR3 consists of 14 residues. The CDR3 nucleotides read TGTGCCACATCAGACAGGACTAGCAATCAGCCCCAGCATTTT. Protein sequence: CATSDRTSNQPQHF.

This clone was picked up one time. The chain carries TRBV19 and TRBJ1-5; D not certain. Germline V gene lookup returns CDR1 LNHDA and CDR2 SQIVND (reference sequence). Trimming pared 5 bases from V and 3 bases from J, leaving 23 bases between. The CDR3 extends over 18 amino acids. Here the CDR3 reads CASSPRTIQTPSNQPQHF. CDR3 sequence (DNA): TGTGCCAGTAGTCCCCGCACCATCCAGACACCGTCCAATCAGCCCCAGCATTTT.

This chain connects TRBV12-3 or TRBV12-4 to TRBJ1-1; maybe TRBD1 (6 bases). The ends were cut back, 6 bases at V and 6 bases at J, with 11 bases in the middle. The CDR3 covers 12 residues. The CDR3 DNA follows: TGTGCCAGCAGAACAGGGTTGCCTGAAGCTTTCTTT. It translates to CASRTGLPEAFF.

This chain connects TRBV5-1 to TRBJ1-5, with 9 bases lining up with TRBD1. Germline assignment: CDR1 SGHRS and CDR2 YFSETQ. This CDR3 spans 15 amino acids. The trim removed 3 bases at V and 4 bases at J, leaving 5 bases unmatched. This CDR3 is CASSSTGGSNQPQHF. CDR3 in DNA: TGCGCCAGCAGCTCGACAGGGGGAAGTAATCAGCCCCAGCATTTT.

This clone showed up just once. The chain employs TRBV30 and TRBJ1-1; D not resolved. V was pared by 2 bases and J by 11 bases, with 15 bases between. The CDR3 is 12 amino acids. The germline V gene encodes CDR1 GTSNPN and CDR2 SVGIG (reference sequence). CDR3 bases: TGTGCCTGGAGTCTCGGGCCGCGCGGGGCTTTCTTT. Its translation: CAWSLGPRGAFF.

This clone was detected only once. The rearrangement joins TRBV28 to TRBJ1-5; TRBD1 aligns across 10 bases. This CDR3 has 17 residues. With 6 bases clipped from V and 8 bases from J, the junction kept 16 bases outside the gene matches. CDR1 MDHEN and CDR2 SYDVKM come from the germline V gene. CDR3 coding DNA: TGTGCCAGCAGAGGGACAGGGGTCCTCTCCCCCGTGGAGCCCCAGCATTTT. This gives the protein CASRGTGVLSPVEPQHF.

The chain links TRBV5-1 to TRBJ1-2; D is unclear. Germline assignment: CDR1 SGHRS and CDR2 YFSETQ. The CDR3 runs 15 residues. V was cut by 4 bases and J by 0 bases, with 13 bases left in between. CDR3 nucleotide sequence: TGCGCCAGCAGCCCGGGAAGACGAGCTAACTATGGCTACACCTTC. Translating it yields CASSPGRRANYGYTF.

The chain has TRBV18 and TRBJ1-3; D is undetermined. V lost 3 bases, J lost 1 base, and 7 bases lay in between. The CDR3 covers 14 residues. Germline values: CDR1 KGHSH, CDR2 LQKENI. DNA of the CDR3: TGTGCCAGCTCACCCCCAGGATCTGGAAACACCATATATTTT. Encoded protein: CASSPPGSGNTIYF.

This chain links TRBV12-5 with TRBJ2-1; TRBD1 matches 8 bases. Germline V gene sequence: CDR1 LGHNT, CDR2 FRNRAP. This CDR3 contains 15 residues. V lost 4 bases and J lost 5; bases outside the gene matches: 7. The CDR3 bases are TGTGCTAGTGGTTCCTTCCAGGGGGCGAACAATGAGCAGTTCTTC. Its translation: CASGSFQGANNEQFF.

V is TRBV10-3 and J is TRBJ2-7; the D gene is possibly TRBD1 (6 bases). This CDR3 spans 14 amino acids. Trimming took off 6 bases at V and 2 bases at J, with 14 bases between the two ends. Germline V CDR1 and CDR2: ENHRY, SYGVKD. This CDR3 reads CAISLRDTPYEQYF. The CDR3 nucleotides are TGTGCCATCAGCCTCCGGGACACACCCTACGAGCAGTACTTC.